These 24 T cell receptor beta chains were sequenced from one sample in a study of shared clonotypes between healthy human individuals. Sequenced by immunoSEQ multiplex PCR; TCRdb stores in-frame clones only, minus some. The profile shows 450,000 to 500,000 clones, 70% to 85% of them singletons. Sample: PBMCs. The receptors here all came from a woman aged 35 to 49 in good health. Some clones in this sample may be carry-over from other donors' samples.

The chain employs TRBV7-9 and TRBJ2-5; possibly TRBD1 or TRBD2 for D (6 bases each). Between the trimmed V and J ends, which lost 2 bases and 7 bases, there was a span of 29 bases. Germline loops: CDR1 SEHNR, CDR2 FQNEAQ (reference sequence). There are 19 residues in the CDR3. The CDR3 loop reads CASSLSPGEGGLRGGTQYF. The CDR3 DNA sequence: TGTGCCAGCAGCTTATCGCCGGGGGAAGGGGGGCTCAGAGGTGGGACCCAGTACTTC. The complete variable domain, with remaining parts taken from reference TRBV7-9 and TRBJ2-5, reads DTGVSQNPRHKITKRGQNVTFRCDPISEHNRLYWYRQTLGQGPEFLTYFQNEAQLEKSRLLSDRFSAERPKGSFSTLEIQRTEQGDSAMYLCASSLSPGEGGLRGGTQYFGPGTRLLVL.

V usage is TRBV27 and J usage is TRBJ1-1; no clear D gene. From germline, CDR1 is MNHEY and CDR2 SMNVEV (reference sequence). Deletions cut 4 bases from V and 1 base from J, with 13 bases between. The CDR3 runs 15 residues. CDR3 in amino acids: CASSSSRQSNTEAFF. The CDR3 DNA is TGTGCCAGCAGTTCAAGCCGTCAATCGAACACTGAAGCTTTCTTT.

This sequence joins TRBV30 and TRBJ1-1, with 8 bases that match TRBD1. Unmatched junction bases numbered 7, after V lost 0 bases and J lost 4 bases. Germline V gene data show CDR1 as GTSNPN and CDR2 as SVGIG (reference sequence). The CDR3 consists of 15 residues. CDR3: CAWSVRGTGGTEAFF. The DNA of the CDR3 is TGTGCCTGGAGTGTACGGGGTACAGGGGGCACTGAAGCTTTCTTT.

This clone was seen just once. The gene calls are TRBV7-9 and TRBJ1-5; D not resolved. CDR3 length equals 15 residues. Trimming took off 5 bases at V and 2 bases at J, with 13 bases between the two ends. Germline V gene data show CDR1 as SEHNR and CDR2 as FQNEAQ (reference sequence). The CDR3 sequence is CASSPGPWGNQPQHF. In DNA form, the CDR3 reads TGTGCCAGCAGCCCCGGGCCGTGGGGCAATCAGCCCCAGCATTTT.

CDR3 DNA: TGTGCCAGCAGCTTACAGGGGGGCTTAGAAGCTTTCTTT. Protein product: CASSLQGGLEAFF. The V and J genes are TRBV7-3 and TRBJ1-1; 7 nucleotides align to TRBD1. The CDR3 length is 13 residues. Germline CDR1 SGHTA, CDR2 FQGTGA. The junction had 5 bases not matched to a gene; V was cut back by 2 bases and J by 8 bases. Based on the CDR3 plus reference TRBV7-3 and TRBJ1-1, the full variable domain is GAGVSQTPSNKVTEKGKYVELRCDPISGHTALYWYRQSLGQGPEFLIYFQGTGAADDSGLPNDRFFAVRPEGSVSTLKIQRTERGDSAVYLCASSLQGGLEAFFGQGTRLTVV.

This chain connects TRBV7-8 to TRBJ2-7, with 13 bases identical to TRBD2. V dropped 7 bases and J dropped 7; count of bases not matched to a gene: 7. Germline V gives CDR1 SGHVS, CDR2 FQNEAQ. The CDR3 sequence is 14 residues long. Here the CDR3 reads CASTTLAGGREQYF. CDR3 sequence (DNA): TGTGCCAGCACCACACTAGCGGGAGGGCGGGAGCAGTACTTC.

The chain employs TRBV2 and TRBJ2-5; TRBD1 agrees at 7 bases. CDR1 is SNHLY, CDR2 FYNNEI, per germline. CDR3 length: 13 residues. V shed 6 bases, J shed 5 bases, and the junction held 6 bases outside the gene matches. The CDR3 here is CASRVGGRETQYF. For the CDR3, the DNA is TGTGCCAGCAGAGTAGGGGGCCGGGAGACCCAGTACTTC.

The CDR3 coding sequence is TGTGCCAGTAGTCGGAGGCGGGAGGGCTACGAGCAGTACTTC. Its protein product is CASSRRREGYEQYF. The chain employs TRBV19 and TRBJ2-7; 9 positions agree with TRBD2. CDR3 length: 14 amino acids. Per the germline V gene, CDR1 is LNHDA and CDR2 is SQIVND (reference sequence). With 5 bases clipped from V and 3 bases from J, the junction kept 5 bases outside the gene matches.

The chain couples TRBV5-1 to TRBJ1-4, with 7 bases lining up with TRBD1. From germline, CDR1 is SGHRS and CDR2 YFSETQ. This CDR3 is built from 13 residues. V lost 6 bases, J lost 5 bases, and 4 bases stayed unmatched. CDR3 protein: CASKARGNEKLFF. In DNA, the CDR3 is TGCGCCAGCAAGGCCAGGGGGAATGAAAAACTGTTTTTT. Using reference TRBV5-1 and TRBJ1-4 for the parts outside the CDR3, the full variable domain is KAGVTQTPRYLIKTRGQQVTLSCSPISGHRSVSWYQQTPGQGLQFLFEYFSETQRNKGNFPGRFSGRQFSNSRSEMNVSTLELGDSALYLCASKARGNEKLFFGSGTQLSVL.

On this clone itself: A much larger clone sits a single nucleotide away, making a read error possible. Other nucleotide sequences in the sample specify the same CDR3. For the CDR3, the DNA is TGTGCCAGCAGCTTAGGAGAGACCCAGTACTTC. Residues: CASSLGETQYF. The chain has TRBV11-2 and TRBJ2-5, with no clear D. The germline V and J ends were trimmed by 1 base and 4 bases, with 1 base remaining between them. This CDR3 region has 11 residues. Germline assignment: CDR1 SGHAT and CDR2 FQNNGV.

The rearrangement joins TRBV6-1 to TRBJ2-1; weak D call: TRBD1 (6 bases). CDR1 and CDR2 (germline): MNHNS, SASEGT. V lost 1 base and J 1 base, leaving 8 bases between the germline ends. CDR3 length: 15 amino acids. As DNA, the CDR3 is TGTGCCAGCAGTGAAGAACAGGGTTCCTACAATGAGCAGTTCTTC. Translated: CASSEEQGSYNEQFF.

This clone has at least ten counts. The chain joins TRBV5-4 to TRBJ2-3, with TRBD2 matching 10 bases. V trimming: 0 bases; J trimming: 1 base; junction bases outside the gene matches: 2. CDR1 and CDR2 (germline): SGHNT, YYREEE (reference sequence). This CDR3 has 16 residues. CDR3 in amino acids: CASSLGLAGGTDTQYF. The CDR3 region has the DNA TGTGCCAGCAGCTTGGGGCTAGCGGGGGGCACAGATACGCAGTATTTT.

The rearrangement uses TRBV11-2 and TRBJ2-7, with 13 bases matching TRBD2. The germline CDR1 and CDR2 sequences are SGHAT and FQNNGV. J lost 6 bases, V lost 5 bases, and 4 bases had no gene match. This CDR3 comprises 14 residues. CDR3 in amino acids: CASSPGLAGAEQYF. Here the CDR3 DNA reads TGTGCCAGCAGCCCCGGACTAGCGGGAGCCGAGCAGTACTTC.

CDR3 nucleotides: TGTGCCAGCAGCGTGCCCGGGACAGGGGAGAACACTGAAGCTTTCTTT. Translation gives CASSVPGTGENTEAFF. The chain uses TRBV9 and TRBJ1-1, with 10 bases lining up with TRBD1. V gave up 2 bases and J gave up 1 base; unmatched junction bases: 5. The CDR3 is made up of 16 amino acids. The germline gives CDR1 SGDLS, CDR2 YYNGEE.

The V and J genes are TRBV6-5 and TRBJ1-4, with unresolved D. The CDR3 sequence is 13 residues long. Germline assignment: CDR1 MNHEY and CDR2 SVGAGI. V dropped 6 bases and J dropped 14 bases, with 19 bases sitting between them. As DNA, the CDR3 is TGTGCCAGCAGCCCCCCCGGCGGCCTGCGCCTGTTTTTT. Translating gives CASSPPGGLRLFF.

The chain is built from TRBV10-3 and TRBJ2-3, with D possibly TRBD2 on 6 matching bases. Germline CDR1 reads ENHRY; CDR2 reads SYGVKD. Between the trimmed V and J ends, which lost 10 bases and 1 base, there was a span of 18 bases. The CDR3 has 15 residues. CDR3 in amino acids: CATRAGWGGTDTQYF. CDR3 DNA sequence: TGTGCCACCCGGGCGGGGTGGGGTGGCACAGATACGCAGTATTTT.

The V and J genes are TRBV19 and TRBJ2-3; TRBD2 matches at 8 bases. Looked up from germline, CDR1 is LNHDA and CDR2 is SQIVND (reference sequence). V was pared by 2 bases and J by 4 bases, with 8 bases of the junction left unmatched. This CDR3 comprises 16 residues. The DNA for the CDR3 is TGTGCCAGTAGTATAATTCGAGCGGGAGCAGCAGATACGCAGTATTTT. Translated, it gives CASSIIRAGAADTQYF.

The chain employs TRBV19 and TRBJ1-6; D is possibly TRBD1 (5 bases). CDR1 LNHDA and CDR2 SQIVND come from the germline V gene (reference sequence). Trimming shortened V by 5 bases and J by 5 bases, and 13 bases separated the two germline ends. CDR3 size: 15 residues. The CDR3 DNA sequence: TGTGCCAGTAGTCCGCCGGGACGGAATAATTCACCCCTCCACTTT. Its protein product is CASSPPGRNNSPLHF.

The rearrangement links TRBV23-1 to TRBJ2-6; D ambiguous. TRBV23-1 is marked as an open reading frame, function uncertain. V lost 10 bases, J lost 3 bases, and 16 bases lay in between. The CDR3 contains 15 residues. CDR3 sequence (DNA): TGCGCCAACCCCAGTAAAAACCTTGGGGCCAACGTCCTGACTTTC. It yields the protein CANPSKNLGANVLTF.

The chain joins TRBV5-4 to TRBJ1-2; D ambiguous. The V gene's germline CDR1 is SGHNT and CDR2 YYREEE (reference sequence). The CDR3 length is 13 residues. V was trimmed by 0 bases and J by 8 bases, leaving 11 bases between them. The CDR3 coding sequence is TGTGCCAGCAGCTTGGAGGAGAAGAGGGGCTACACCTTC. This gives the protein CASSLEEKRGYTF.

V usage is TRBV5-1 and J usage is TRBJ1-1; a weak D match, TRBD1 (5 bases). Germline lookup yields CDR1 SGHRS and CDR2 YFSETQ. V was cut by 6 bases and J by 0 bases, with 12 bases left in between. The CDR3 is made up of 14 amino acids. Written as DNA, the CDR3 is TGCGCCAGCAAACCGGACAATATGAACACTGAAGCTTTCTTT. The encoded protein is CASKPDNMNTEAFF.

Comment on this clone: A far larger clone is only one base removed, so a read error is likely. The chain combines TRBV5-1 with TRBJ2-5, with unresolved D. The V end lost 4 bases, the J end lost 1 base, and 2 bases lay between the germline ends. CDR3 size: 11 residues. Germline V gene data show CDR1 as SGHRS and CDR2 as YFSETQ. The CDR3 loop is CASSVQETQYF. The CDR3 coding sequence is TGCGCCAGCAGCGTCCAAGAGACCCAGTACTTC. Filled out from reference TRBV5-1 and TRBJ2-5, the complete variable domain reads KAGVTQTPRYLIKTRGQQVTLSCSPISGHRSVSWYQQTPGQGLQFLFEYFSETQRNKGNFPGRFSGRQFSNSRSEMNVSTLELGDSALYLCASSVQETQYFGPGTRLLVL.

The chain joins TRBV6-5 to TRBJ2-1, with 8 bases aligning to TRBD2. Germline CDR1 is MNHEY and CDR2 is SVGAGI. V was clipped by 6 bases and J by 3 bases; unmatched bases: 7. This CDR3 has 15 amino acids. CDR3 nucleotide sequence: TGTGCCAGCAGCGAGCGGGAGAGTCACTACAATGAGCAGTTCTTC. Translating it yields CASSERESHYNEQFF.

V and J are TRBV28 and TRBJ2-7, with TRBD1 identical over 10 bases. CDR1 and CDR2 (germline): MDHEN, SYDVKM. CDR3 length equals 14 residues. V lost 7 bases and J lost 4; bases outside the gene matches: 7. The DNA of the CDR3 is TGTGCCAGCACAAGACAGGGGGCAAGATACGAGCAGTACTTC. Protein: CASTRQGARYEQYF.